Below are 9 T cell receptor beta chains sequenced from a single sample in a study of cytomegalovirus exposure and HLA in healthy donors (dated by TCRdb to the late 2010s). Library creation used the immunoSEQ multiplex PCR assay. Not all clones reach the TCRdb copy of this immuneACCESS table, which keeps in-frame sequences only. Checked studies attribute under half of the gap to unresolved V genes and leave the rest unexplained. For this sample there are tens of thousands of clones; 80% to 95% appear just once. The leading ten clones occupy 3% to 4.5% of the sample. The sequenced material came from PBMCs. The receptors were gathered from a woman in her twenties or thirties in good health and CMV-seronegative.

The chain couples TRBV6-6 to TRBJ2-2; 8 bases map to TRBD2. The CDR3 runs to 15 residues. After removal of 2 bases from V and 5 bases from J, the junction contained 4 bases not matched to a gene. Germline lookup yields CDR1 MNHNY and CDR2 SVGAGI (reference sequence). CDR3 in DNA: TGTGCCAGCAGTTACAGTCCGGGAGGGACCGGGGAGCTGTTTTTT. It specifies CASSYSPGGTGELFF.

This chain links TRBV19 with TRBJ2-5; 10 bases map to TRBD2. In germline, CDR1 is LNHDA, CDR2 SQIVND (reference sequence). The length of the CDR3 is 15 residues. The ends lost 7 bases at V and 3 bases at J; junction bases unmatched: 8. CDR3 residues: CASMSRTSGKETQYF. Here the CDR3 DNA reads TGTGCCAGTATGTCCCGGACTAGCGGAAAAGAGACCCAGTACTTC.

The rearrangement uses TRBV28 and TRBJ2-4; D may be TRBD1 (6 bases). Trimming took off 3 bases at V and 7 bases at J, with 10 bases between the two ends. Germline V gene sequence: CDR1 MDHEN, CDR2 SYDVKM. The CDR3 runs to 13 residues. This CDR3 is CASSFTGRNIQYF. In DNA, the CDR3 is TGTGCCAGCAGTTTCACAGGGCGGAACATTCAGTACTTC.

This chain uses TRBV18 with TRBJ1-3; 8 positions match TRBD1. Trimming took 6 bases from V and 6 from J; bases not matched to a gene: 7. The V gene's germline CDR1 is KGHSH and CDR2 LQKENI. The CDR3 extends over 14 amino acids. The CDR3 loop is CASSVQGAANTIYF. The CDR3, as DNA: TGTGCCAGCTCTGTCCAGGGGGCTGCAAACACCATATATTTT.

The table lists this clone with a few counts. The V call is TRBV28, the J call TRBJ1-5; perhaps TRBD1 as D (5 bases). The CDR3 runs to 15 residues. Trimming took 5 bases from V and 4 from J, leaving 15 bases between them. Germline V gene sequence: CDR1 MDHEN, CDR2 SYDVKM. The CDR3: CASSPPGRGNQPQHF. Written as DNA, the CDR3 is TGTGCCAGCAGTCCTCCCGGACGGGGGAATCAGCCCCAGCATTTT.

The count of this clone is one. The V call is TRBV27, the J call TRBJ1-1; a possible D gene is TRBD1 (6 bases). V lost 7 bases, J lost 0 bases, and 9 bases lay in between. Per the germline V gene, CDR1 is MNHEY and CDR2 is SMNVEV (reference sequence). The CDR3 has 13 residues. For the CDR3, the DNA is TGTGCCAGCACCAACAGGGTGAACACTGAAGCTTTCTTT. Protein: CASTNRVNTEAFF.

The count of this clone is one. V gene TRBV28 combines with J gene TRBJ2-1; 10 nucleotides match TRBD2. V lost 5 bases and J lost 5; bases outside the gene matches: 12. This CDR3 spans 17 amino acids. The germline V gene encodes CDR1 MDHEN and CDR2 SYDVKM. The CDR3 nucleotides are TGTGCCAGCAGTCCAAAATCCCTAGCGGGGGCCCACAATGAGCAGTTCTTC. Translation: CASSPKSLAGAHNEQFF. Full variable domain (outside the CDR3, taken from reference TRBV28 and TRBJ2-1): DVKVTQSSRYLVKRTGEKVFLECVQDMDHENMFWYRQDPGLGLRLIYFSYDVKMKEKGDIPEGYSVSREKKERFSLILESASTNQTSMYLCASSPKSLAGAHNEQFFGPGTRLTVL.

The genes are TRBV28 and TRBJ1-1; D perhaps matches TRBD1 (5 bases). The CDR3 runs to 16 residues. Germline V gives CDR1 MDHEN, CDR2 SYDVKM. V dropped 9 bases and J dropped 4 bases, with 24 bases sitting between them. The CDR3 DNA reads TGTGCCAGTCGGGACTCGATGGGTCCACATGGCACTGAAGCTTTCTTT. It is translated as CASRDSMGPHGTEAFF.

This chain connects TRBV4-3 to TRBJ2-5; D is undetermined. V lost 8 bases and J lost 1, with 8 bases in between. CDR1 LGHNA and CDR2 YSLEER come from the germline V gene. This CDR3 is 12 amino acids long. CDR3 sequence (DNA): TGCGCCAGCCCGACTGTCCAAGAGACCCAGTACTTC. Translated, it gives CASPTVQETQYF.